The entry below describes one TCR beta chain. These data belong to a study of T-cell memory formation after mild COVID-19. V shed 3 bases and J shed 1 base, with 21 bases lying between them. The CDR3 is made up of 18 amino acids. Germline lookup yields CDR1 LNHDA and CDR2 SQIVND (reference sequence). TCRdb processed the 5' RACE reads anew with MiXCR; each CDR3 protein has one entry. Among about 40,000 distinct CDR3 sequences listed, approximately 10% were seen once. The rearrangement uses TRBV19 and TRBJ1-1; no firm D call. This sequence was found in a man between 18 and 29 years old who had mild COVID-19 (a few samples of this study predate the infection). Cell type and time point are not known. Sequenced material: PBMCs or a T cell subset sorted from them (not recorded which). CDR3 sequence (DNA): TGTGCCAGTAGTATTCTTGGTTTCACCACGGCTCAGAACACTGAAGCTTTCTTT. Its protein product is CASSILGFTTAQNTEAFF.